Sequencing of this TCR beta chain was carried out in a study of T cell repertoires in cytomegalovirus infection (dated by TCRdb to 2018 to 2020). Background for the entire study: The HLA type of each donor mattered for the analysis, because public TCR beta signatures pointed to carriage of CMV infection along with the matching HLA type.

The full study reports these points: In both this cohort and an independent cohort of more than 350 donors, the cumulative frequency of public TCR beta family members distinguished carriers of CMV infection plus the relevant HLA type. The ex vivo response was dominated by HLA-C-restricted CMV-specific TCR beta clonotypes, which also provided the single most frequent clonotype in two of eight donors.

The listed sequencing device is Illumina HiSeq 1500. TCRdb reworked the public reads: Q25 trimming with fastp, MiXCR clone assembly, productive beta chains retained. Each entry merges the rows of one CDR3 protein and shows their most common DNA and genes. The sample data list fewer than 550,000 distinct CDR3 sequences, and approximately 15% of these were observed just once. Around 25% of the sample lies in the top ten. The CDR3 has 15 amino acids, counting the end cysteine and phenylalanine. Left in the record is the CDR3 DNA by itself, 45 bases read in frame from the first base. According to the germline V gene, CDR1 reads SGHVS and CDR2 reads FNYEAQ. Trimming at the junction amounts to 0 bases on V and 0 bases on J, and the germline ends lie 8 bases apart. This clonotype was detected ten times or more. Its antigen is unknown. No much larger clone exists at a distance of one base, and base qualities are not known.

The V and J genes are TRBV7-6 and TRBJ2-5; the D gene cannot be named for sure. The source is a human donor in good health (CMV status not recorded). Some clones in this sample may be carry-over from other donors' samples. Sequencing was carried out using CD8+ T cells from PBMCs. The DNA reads TGTGCCAGCAGCTTAGCGAGAGACTACCAAGAGACCCAGTACTTC. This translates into CASSLARDYQETQYF.